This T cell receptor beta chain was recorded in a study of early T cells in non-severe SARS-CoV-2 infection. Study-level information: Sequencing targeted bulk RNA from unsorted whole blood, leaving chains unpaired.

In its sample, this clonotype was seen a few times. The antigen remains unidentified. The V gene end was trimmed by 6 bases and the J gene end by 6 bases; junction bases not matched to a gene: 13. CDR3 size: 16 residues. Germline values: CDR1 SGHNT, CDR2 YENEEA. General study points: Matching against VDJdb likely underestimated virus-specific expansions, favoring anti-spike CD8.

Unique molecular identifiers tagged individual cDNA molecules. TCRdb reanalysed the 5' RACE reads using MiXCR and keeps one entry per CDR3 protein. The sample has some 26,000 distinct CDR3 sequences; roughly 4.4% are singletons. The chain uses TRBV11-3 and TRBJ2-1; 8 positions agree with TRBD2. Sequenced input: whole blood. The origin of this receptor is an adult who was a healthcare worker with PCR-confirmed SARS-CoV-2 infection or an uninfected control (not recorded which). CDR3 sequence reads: CASRPRASGTSNEQFF. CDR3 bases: TGTGCCAGCAGGCCTAGGGCCTCCGGGACTAGCAATGAGCAGTTCTTC.